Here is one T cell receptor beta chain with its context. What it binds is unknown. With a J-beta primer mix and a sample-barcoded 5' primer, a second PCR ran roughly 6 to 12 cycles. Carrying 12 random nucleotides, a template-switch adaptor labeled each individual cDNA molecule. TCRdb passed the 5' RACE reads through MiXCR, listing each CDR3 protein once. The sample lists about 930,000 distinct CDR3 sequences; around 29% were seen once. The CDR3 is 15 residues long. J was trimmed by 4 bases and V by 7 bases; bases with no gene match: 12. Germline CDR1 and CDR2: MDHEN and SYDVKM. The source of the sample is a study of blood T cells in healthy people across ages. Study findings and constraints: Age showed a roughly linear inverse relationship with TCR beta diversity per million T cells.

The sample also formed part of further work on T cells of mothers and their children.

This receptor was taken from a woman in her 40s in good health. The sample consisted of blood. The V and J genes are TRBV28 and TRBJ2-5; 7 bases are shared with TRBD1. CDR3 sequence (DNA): TGTGCCAGCACCATCGCGAGCTCAGGGGGAGAGACCCAGTACTTC. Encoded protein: CASTIASSGGETQYF. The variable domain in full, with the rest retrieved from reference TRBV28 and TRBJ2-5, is DVKVTQSSRYLVKRTGEKVFLECVQDMDHENMFWYRQDPGLGLRLIYFSYDVKMKEKGDIPEGYSVSREKKERFSLILESASTNQTSMYLCASTIASSGGETQYFGPGTRLLVL.